This entry concerns a single T cell receptor beta chain. How the authors handled the data: Amplifying reference gene primers gave estimates of nucleated cell counts. Profiled with immunoSEQ multiplex PCR; TCRdb holds only in-frame clones, not every one. V and J calls and clone size are given by that table; D and trimming were obtained from the DNA. The sample gives 150,000 to 200,000 clones, around 83% of which show up once; less than 2% is in the top ten. V was trimmed by 6 bases and J by 2 bases, leaving 11 bases between them. This CDR3 contains 14 residues. Germline lookup yields CDR1 MGHDK and CDR2 SYGVNS. The data were obtained in a study of blood T cell repertoires in COVID-19. The overall study: Donors in the United States, Italy and Spain gave samples during acute or convalescent COVID-19. Nucleic acid was either cDNA or gDNA, and it came from T cells, B-cell-depleted T cells, or PBMCs.

Sequences were obtained from peripheral blood. This TCR was recovered from a human donor in a cohort sampled during active COVID-19. The rearrangement joins TRBV25-1 to TRBJ1-5; perhaps TRBD1 as D (6 bases). CDR3 residues: CASRPSGGNQPQHF. The CDR3 DNA is TGTGCCAGCAGACCCTCAGGGGGCAATCAGCCCCAGCATTTT.